The present entry profiles one TCR beta chain with its context. As yet, its antigen is unknown. The method was immunoSEQ multiplex PCR; TCRdb's version includes in-frame clones alone and lacks a portion of them. This sample carries about 6,600 clones, just under 75% of them seen once, and the ten largest clones take approximately 30%. The CDR3 is made up of 13 amino acids. The ends lost 4 bases at V and 8 bases at J; junction bases unmatched: 4. The germline CDR1 and CDR2 sequences are KGHSH and LQKENI. The data were obtained in a study of tumor-infiltrating lymphocytes in localized non-small cell lung cancer. Study observations and caveats: Not all patients were TCR sequenced, owing to tissue quantity. Recurrence-free survival showed no association with tumor T-cell fraction.

The gene calls are TRBV18 and TRBJ1-4; 7 bases are a match to TRBD1. This sequence originates from a human donor with non-small cell lung cancer. The specimen sequenced was lung tumor tissue. The CDR3 nucleotides read TGTGCCAGCTCACTCCCGGACAGGGAAAAACTGTTTTTT. Residues: CASSLPDREKLFF.